These 8 T cell receptor beta chains originate from one sample sequenced in a study of tumor-infiltrating lymphocytes in primary liver carcinoma. Making TCR beta cDNA involved around 500 ng total RNA and a constant-region primer. Generation of the TCR beta libraries relied on three nested multiplex PCR rounds using slightly modified ARM-PCR. Each of the first two PCR rounds ran approximately 9 cycles with TRBV1-TRBV30 forward and C-beta reverse primers. TCRdb used MiXCR to reprocess the multiplex PCR reads, holding one entry per CDR3 protein. The sample carries about 70,000 distinct CDR3 sequences, 60% to 80% recorded once. Unsorted bulk tissue, about 20-32 mg of it, served as the source for co-extraction of RNA and DNA. Sequenced material: liver tumor tissue from sampling region 4. This sample's subset: tumor region T4, right-lateral pole. These receptors came from a middle-aged man with primary liver carcinoma and hepatitis B virus infection.

V and J are TRBV7-3 and TRBJ2-3; D possibly matches TRBD1 or TRBD2 (5 bases each). The V gene's germline CDR1 is SGHTA and CDR2 FQGTGA. V was trimmed by 4 bases and J by 2 bases, leaving 13 bases between them. The CDR3 is 15 residues long. The CDR3 sequence is CASSYGAYLTDTQYF. The CDR3 DNA sequence: TGTGCCAGCAGCTACGGGGCCTACCTCACAGATACGCAGTATTTT.

The V gene is TRBV7-9, the J gene TRBJ2-3; possibly TRBD2 for D (5 bases). The CDR3 contains 12 residues. Germline V CDR1 and CDR2: SEHNR, FQNEAQ (reference sequence). Here the CDR3 DNA reads TGTGTCTGCAGCTCGGGATCAGATACGCAGTATTTT. It translates to CVCSSGSDTQYF.

In regard to this clonotype: A junction end diverges from the germline sequence, so it may reflect a read error. V and J are TRBV5-1 and TRBJ2-2; D perhaps matches TRBD1 (5 bases). The germline gives CDR1 SGHRS, CDR2 YFSETQ. This CDR3 region has 16 residues. The CDR3 region is CASSLAVRTDTEELFF. DNA for the CDR3: TGCGCCAGCAGCTTGGCCGTGCGAACGGACACCGAGGAGCTGTTTTTT.

Of note for this clonotype: An end of the junction does not agree with germline; a read error may underlie this. The chain is built from TRBV14 and TRBJ1-2, with a tentative D call TRBD1 (5 bases). The CDR3 runs 14 residues. CDR1 is SGHDN and CDR2 is FVKESK in the germline V gene. CDR3 in amino acids: CASSQYGAASPLAF. The CDR3 DNA follows: TGTGCCAGCAGCCAATATGGGGCAGCCTCCCCCCTCGCCTTC.

The chain joins TRBV6-5 to TRBJ1-2; D is undetermined. In germline, CDR1 is MNHEY, CDR2 SVGAGI. The CDR3 contains 12 residues. This CDR3 reads CGSSSGGYGYTF. The CDR3 DNA reads as TGTGGCAGTAGTTCGGGCGGCTATGGCTACACCTTC.

Note on this clonotype: The conserved closing phenylalanine or tryptophan is absent in this CDR3, likely reflecting a read error. The DNA is left out, because the CDR3 cannot be placed on it with certainty; the CDR3 is given as TCRdb lists it. CDR3 amino acids: CASSSRLDSEQYL. The rearrangement links TRBV7-9 to TRBJ2-7. The CDR3 has 13 amino acids, counting both end residues. The V gene's germline CDR1 is SEHNR and CDR2 FQNEAQ (reference sequence).

Many counts were recorded for this clonotype. V usage is TRBV6-2 or TRBV6-3 and J usage is TRBJ2-1; 9 bases are shared with TRBD1. Germline CDR1 and CDR2: MNHEY and SVGEGT. V lost 2 bases to trimming and J lost 4 bases; unmatched junction nucleotides: 12. This CDR3 is built from 18 residues. In DNA, the CDR3 is TGTGCCAGCAGTTACGTGGACAGGGGCCCGACGATATACAATGAGCAGTTCTTC. Amino acid sequence: CASSYVDRGPTIYNEQFF.

In its sample, this clonotype was seen a few times. A read error may be the cause here, since a much bigger clone is one base away. This sequence joins TRBV10-3 and TRBJ2-1, with 11 bases that match TRBD2. Losses at the gene ends were 5 bases for V and 6 bases for J; bases not matched to a gene: 9. The CDR3 consists of 16 residues. Germline assignment: CDR1 ENHRY and CDR2 SYGVKD. The CDR3 spells CAISYHTSGSGNEQFF. CDR3 nucleotide sequence: TGTGCCATCAGTTACCACACTAGCGGGAGTGGCAATGAGCAGTTCTTC.